The next 17 T cell receptor beta chains were all read from a single sample in a study of CD8 T cells in Susac syndrome (dated by TCRdb to about 2019). The library was produced with the immunoSEQ multiplex PCR assay. RNA was extracted using the RNeasy kit, and about 0.5 to 1 ug of the RNA was reverse transcribed with random hexamers. TCRdb itself trimmed the public reads at Q25 with fastp, ran MiXCR and retained productive beta chains. Rows are unified per CDR3 protein, each entry keeping the most common DNA and genes. The table for this sample lists 120,000 or so distinct CDR3 sequences; 96% of them were counted only once. The ten largest clones add up to roughly 0.13% of the sample. Sequencing used CD4+ T cells from PBMCs. These receptors all come from a human donor with Susac syndrome.

This rearrangement joins TRBV20-1 to TRBJ2-1, with 10 bases fitting TRBD2. V lost 0 bases and J lost 4; bases outside the gene matches: 6. Germline V CDR1 and CDR2: DFQATT, SNEGSKA (reference sequence). This CDR3 contains 16 residues. This CDR3 is CSARDRWTSGYNEQFF. CDR3 DNA sequence: TGCAGTGCTAGAGATAGGTGGACTAGCGGATACAATGAGCAGTTCTTC.

This chain connects TRBV5-4 to TRBJ2-5; D is ambiguous. The germline V gene encodes CDR1 SGHNT and CDR2 YYREEE (reference sequence). V was clipped by 0 bases and J by 4 bases, with 7 bases between them. CDR3 size: 13 residues. This chain's CDR3 is CASSLVGRETQYF. The CDR3 DNA reads as TGTGCCAGCAGCTTGGTAGGAAGAGAGACCCAGTACTTC. Full variable domain (remainder filled in from reference TRBV5-4 and TRBJ2-5): ETGVTQSPTHLIKTRGQQVTLRCSSQSGHNTVSWYQQALGQGPQFIFQYYREEENGRGNFPPRFSGLQFPNYSSELNVNALELDDSALYLCASSLVGRETQYFGPGTRLLVL.

The rearrangement joins TRBV29-1 to TRBJ2-5; 9 bases align to TRBD1. This CDR3 has 13 amino acids. Germline assignment: CDR1 SQVTM and CDR2 ANQGSEA. V was pared by 6 bases and J by 4 bases, with 6 bases of the junction left unmatched. The CDR3 region is CSVATGGGETQYF. The CDR3 DNA sequence: TGCAGCGTGGCCACAGGGGGCGGAGAGACCCAGTACTTC.

This chain connects TRBV30 to TRBJ1-1, with 9 bases that match TRBD1. V lost 2 bases and J lost 7; bases outside the gene matches: 14. CDR1 and CDR2 (germline): GTSNPN, SVGIG (reference sequence). This CDR3 is 16 amino acids long. CDR3 sequence (DNA): TGTGCCTGGAGTCTCCTGTTGGGACAGGGAGGTAATGAAGCTTTCTTT. This sequence encodes CAWSLLLGQGGNEAFF.

This chain uses TRBV3-1 with TRBJ2-1; 8 bases align to TRBD2. After removal of 3 bases from V and 1 base from J, the junction contained 11 bases not matched to a gene. The CDR3 covers 18 residues. From germline, CDR1 is LGHDT and CDR2 YNNKEL (reference sequence). The CDR3 sequence is CASSQGIVAGRSYNEQFF. The CDR3 nucleotides read TGTGCCAGCAGCCAGGGGATTGTAGCGGGAAGATCCTACAATGAGCAGTTCTTC.

This clonotype was seen only once. This chain uses TRBV30 with TRBJ2-1, with D unresolved. Germline-derived CDR1 and CDR2 are GTSNPN and SVGIG (reference sequence). This CDR3 has 16 amino acids. The V gene lost 1 base and the J gene lost 1 base, with 14 bases spanning the gap. Here the CDR3 reads CAWSGRLTVSYNEQFF. CDR3 bases: TGTGCCTGGAGTGGACGTTTGACCGTTTCCTACAATGAGCAGTTCTTC.

V is TRBV2 and J is TRBJ2-1, with 9 nucleotides matching TRBD1. This CDR3 region has 13 residues. Looked up from germline, CDR1 is SNHLY and CDR2 is FYNNEI. Losses at the gene ends were 5 bases for V and 7 bases for J; bases not matched to a gene: 3. The CDR3 nucleotides read TGTGCCAGCAGTAGCGGACAGGGGAATGAGCAGTTCTTC. Residues: CASSSGQGNEQFF.

The rearrangement uses TRBV5-6 and TRBJ2-5, with no clear D. CDR1 is SGHDT, CDR2 YYEEEE, per germline. The length of the CDR3 is 12 residues. The V end lost 5 bases, the J end lost 5 bases, and 10 bases lay between the germline ends. CDR3 amino acids: CASSTWQETQYF. The CDR3 nucleotides are TGTGCCAGCAGTACATGGCAGGAGACCCAGTACTTC.

The chain carries TRBV7-2 and TRBJ2-2; a possible D gene is TRBD2 (6 bases). Between the trimmed V and J ends, which lost 2 bases and 6 bases, there was a span of 10 bases. The CDR3 has 14 residues. Germline CDR1 reads SGHTA; CDR2 reads FQGNSA. Here the CDR3 DNA reads TGTGCCAGCAGCTTACTTGGAGGGGCCGGGGAGCTGTTTTTT. Protein product: CASSLLGGAGELFF.

This chain connects TRBV3-1 to TRBJ2-7; D unclear. Germline-derived CDR1 and CDR2 are LGHDT and YNNKEL (reference sequence). The CDR3 is 12 residues long. Trimming removed 3 bases at V and 2 bases at J, with 5 bases between. The CDR3 DNA sequence: TGTGCCAGCAGCCATAACACCTACGAGCAGTACTTC. Translating it yields CASSHNTYEQYF.

The chain uses TRBV30 and TRBJ2-1, with TRBD2 matching over 15 bases. Germline V gives CDR1 GTSNPN, CDR2 SVGIG (reference sequence). CDR3 size: 15 residues. The V and J ends lost 0 bases and 9 bases, in that order; junction bases with no gene match: 3. CDR3 sequence (DNA): TGTGCCTGGAGTGTAGGACTAGCGGGAGGGGGTGAGCAGTTCTTC. Encoded protein: CAWSVGLAGGGEQFF.

This clonotype showed up just once. This chain joins TRBV4-2 and TRBJ2-1, with TRBD2 as a possible D gene (5 bases). The CDR3 is made up of 14 amino acids. V shed 0 bases and J shed 9 bases, with 12 bases lying between them. The germline V gene encodes CDR1 LGHNA and CDR2 YNFKEQ. CDR3 amino acids: CASSQEEAWGEQFF. The CDR3, as DNA: TGTGCCAGCAGCCAAGAGGAGGCCTGGGGTGAGCAGTTCTTC.

The CDR3 DNA reads as TGCGCCATCAAGACTAGCGCTTTTATAGTGTACAATGAGCAGTTCTTC. Encoded protein: CAIKTSAFIVYNEQFF. J is TRBJ2-1 and V is TRBV5-1, with TRBD2 matching 8 bases. The V gene's germline CDR1 is SGHRS and CDR2 YFSETQ. J lost 4 bases, V lost 9 bases, and 15 bases had no gene match. CDR3 length: 16 amino acids.

The CDR3 DNA reads as TGTGCCAGCAGACGAGGGACACCGAGCTCCTACGAGCAGTACTTC. The encoded protein is CASRRGTPSSYEQYF. This rearrangement joins TRBV6-5 to TRBJ2-7, with a weak D call TRBD1 (6 bases). CDR1 is MNHEY and CDR2 is SVGAGI in the germline V gene. This CDR3 is 15 amino acids long. The germline V and J ends were trimmed by 6 bases and 0 bases, with 15 bases remaining between them.

V is TRBV29-1 and J is TRBJ2-7, with a tentative D call TRBD1 (6 bases). The CDR3 totals 13 residues. V lost 7 bases and J 2 bases, leaving 15 bases between the germline ends. The germline gives CDR1 SQVTM, CDR2 ANQGSEA. The CDR3 loop reads CSALRTAPYEQYF. The CDR3 bases are TGCAGCGCCCTAAGGACAGCCCCCTACGAGCAGTACTTC.

The gene calls are TRBV5-1 and TRBJ1-4; no clear D gene. The ends were cut back, 6 bases at V and 7 bases at J, with 13 bases in the middle. Germline CDR1 and CDR2: SGHRS and YFSETQ. This CDR3 has 13 residues. This chain's CDR3 is CASKAGTTEKLFF. DNA for the CDR3: TGCGCCAGCAAGGCAGGAACCACTGAAAAACTGTTTTTT.

The chain employs TRBV29-1 and TRBJ1-2, with 8 bases that match TRBD1. Germline V gives CDR1 SQVTM, CDR2 ANQGSEA. The CDR3 is 15 amino acids. Trimming at V came to 7 bases and at J to 8 bases, leaving 18 bases not matched to a gene. CDR3: CSAIGDRRAGFGYTF. The CDR3 region has the DNA TGCAGCGCGATCGGGGACAGGCGAGCAGGATTCGGCTACACCTTC.